The 25 T cell receptor beta chains in this list originate from one sample, sequenced in a study of radiation and T cells in renal cell carcinoma (dated by TCRdb to 2020 to 2021). The sample's time point label, decoded: baseline pretreatment blood. Read against the paper, the sample's treatment or condition label means: 15 Gy SBRT to primary tumor, nephrectomy 4 weeks later. Libraries were constructed by the immunoSEQ multiplex PCR assay. In TCRdb, the immuneACCESS table is reduced to in-frame sequences with V and J assigned. These tables do not hold every clone; where another copy was compared, an unresolved V gene accounts for under half, and the others remain unexplained. For this sample the table gives about 130,000 clones, of which around nine tenths were detected only once. Around 11% of the sample comes from the top ten. The starting material was blood, obtained from a patient whose treatment included radiotherapy and nephrectomy. These receptors were obtained from a woman aged 45-59 years with renal cell carcinoma.

The J gene is TRBJ1-2, the V gene TRBV5-1; the D is unclear. V was trimmed by 4 bases and J by 7 bases, leaving 5 bases between them. Germline lookup yields CDR1 SGHRS and CDR2 YFSETQ. CDR3 length: 10 amino acids. The CDR3 loop reads CASSMTGYTF. In DNA, the CDR3 is TGCGCCAGCAGCATGACTGGCTACACCTTC.

The sample holds one count of this clone. The gene calls are TRBV7-6 and TRBJ2-5; weak D call: TRBD2 (6 bases). Germline values: CDR1 SGHVS, CDR2 FNYEAQ. Trimming shortened V by 3 bases and J by 5 bases, and 10 bases separated the two germline ends. The CDR3 consists of 13 residues. In DNA form, the CDR3 reads TGTGCCAGCAGCTTGGAGGGTGGGGAGACCCAGTACTTC. Translation gives CASSLEGGETQYF.

The V gene is TRBV2, the J gene TRBJ2-7; D may correspond to TRBD1 or TRBD2 (5 bases each). The germline V and J ends were trimmed by 9 bases and 5 bases, with 23 bases remaining between them. CDR1 SNHLY and CDR2 FYNNEI come from the germline V gene. CDR3 length: 15 amino acids. CDR3 bases: TGTGCCAGTGCGACAGTTTACTTTTGGGAGAACGAGCAGTACTTC. This sequence encodes CASATVYFWENEQYF.

The chain uses TRBV19 and TRBJ1-2; 8 bases line up with TRBD1. The CDR3 has 13 amino acids. Germline V CDR1 and CDR2: LNHDA, SQIVND (reference sequence). Trimming took 5 bases from V and 5 from J; bases not matched to a gene: 4. The CDR3 here is CASSWTGRYGYTF. As DNA, the CDR3 is TGTGCCAGTAGTTGGACAGGGAGGTATGGCTACACCTTC.

V is TRBV6-1 and J is TRBJ2-7; 9 bases map to TRBD1. CDR3 length: 15 residues. In germline, CDR1 is MNHNS, CDR2 SASEGT. Unmatched junction bases numbered 5, after V lost 3 bases and J lost 2 bases. The DNA for the CDR3 is TGTGCCAGCAGTGACCTGACAGGGGGTCCCTACGAGCAGTACTTC. Translated: CASSDLTGGPYEQYF.

This sequence joins TRBV7-8 and TRBJ1-5; D is ambiguous. Germline V gives CDR1 SGHVS, CDR2 FQNEAQ. The length of the CDR3 is 18 residues. Trimming removed 5 bases from V and 2 bases from J, with 22 bases in between. CDR3 sequence reads: CASSPYGRAIRGNQPQHF. DNA for the CDR3: TGTGCCAGCAGCCCGTACGGCCGGGCGATTCGGGGCAATCAGCCCCAGCATTTT.

CDR3 nucleotides: TGTGCCAGCAGTGAAGGAGGGACTATAGGGGAAAAACTGTTTTTT. Protein: CASSEGGTIGEKLFF. This chain uses TRBV6-1 with TRBJ1-4; possible D gene TRBD1, 5 bases. Germline CDR1 reads MNHNS; CDR2 reads SASEGT. CDR3 length: 15 residues. V shed 1 base and J shed 8 bases, with 14 bases lying between them.

V and J are TRBV6-5 and TRBJ1-6; D may be TRBD1 (5 bases). V lost 6 bases and J 8 bases, leaving 17 bases between the germline ends. The CDR3 covers 15 residues. The germline gives CDR1 MNHEY, CDR2 SVGAGI. CDR3 in amino acids: CASSPLGTGDSPLHF. In DNA form, the CDR3 reads TGTGCCAGCAGCCCCTTGGGGACCGGGGATTCACCCCTCCACTTT.

This chain connects TRBV6-5 to TRBJ2-3; D is undetermined. Trimming left V 5 bases short and J 4 bases short, with 13 bases between. This CDR3 has 14 residues. From germline, CDR1 is MNHEY and CDR2 SVGAGI. The CDR3 DNA is TGTGCCAGCAGTCGCACGTATTTCTCAGATACGCAGTATTTT. It yields the protein CASSRTYFSDTQYF.

The chain has TRBV7-3 and TRBJ2-2; no clear D. V lost 3 bases and J lost 0, with 8 bases in between. This CDR3 region has 15 residues. CDR1 and CDR2 from the germline V gene are SGHTA and FQGTGA. CDR3 protein: CASSLVRSNTGELFF. The CDR3 DNA is TGTGCCAGCAGCTTGGTTCGGTCGAACACCGGGGAGCTGTTTTTT. The complete variable domain, with remaining parts taken from reference TRBV7-3 and TRBJ2-2, reads GAGVSQTPSNKVTEKGKYVELRCDPISGHTALYWYRQSLGQGPEFLIYFQGTGAADDSGLPNDRFFAVRPEGSVSTLKIQRTERGDSAVYLCASSLVRSNTGELFFGEGSRLTVL.

The V call is TRBV4-2, the J call TRBJ2-7, with 8 nucleotides matching TRBD2. The CDR3 runs 15 residues. Germline V CDR1 and CDR2: LGHNA, YNFKEQ. V gave up 8 bases and J gave up 6 bases; unmatched junction bases: 15. The CDR3 DNA follows: TGTGCCAGCGGATTCAACGGGGGGGGCATGGCCGAGCAGTACTTC. Its translation is CASGFNGGGMAEQYF.

The chain uses TRBV12-5 and TRBJ2-5; 11 nucleotides line up with TRBD1. The CDR3 covers 15 residues. J gave up 4 bases and V 5 bases, and 6 bases lay outside the gene matches. The germline V gene encodes CDR1 LGHNT and CDR2 FRNRAP. The CDR3 bases are TGTGCTAGTGGTCCCGGGACAGGGGGACGAGAGACCCAGTACTTC. This codes for CASGPGTGGRETQYF.

The V call is TRBV7-2, the J call TRBJ1-1; D call uncertain. With 2 bases removed from V and 0 bases from J, the gap between germline ends came to 7 bases. The CDR3 is 14 amino acids. Germline V gives CDR1 SGHTA, CDR2 FQGNSA. CDR3 nucleotides: TGTGCCAGCAGCTTATGGGGTATGAACACTGAAGCTTTCTTT. Translated: CASSLWGMNTEAFF.

This clone was counted a single time. The chain uses TRBV15 and TRBJ1-2; D perhaps matches TRBD1 (6 bases). CDR1 is LNHNV, CDR2 YYDKDF, per germline (reference sequence). V lost 6 bases, J lost 2 bases, and 16 bases lay in between. The CDR3 is 15 amino acids. The CDR3 sequence is CATSSPTTGNYGYTF. CDR3 DNA sequence: TGTGCCACCAGTTCTCCCACTACAGGGAACTATGGCTACACCTTC.

With respect to this clone: The sample contains more than one DNA sequence encoding this CDR3. The CDR3 DNA sequence: TGTGCCAGCAGCGTAGTAGCGGGGGGGCCCTACAATGAGCAGTTCTTC. This sequence encodes CASSVVAGGPYNEQFF. The rearrangement joins TRBV9 to TRBJ2-1, with TRBD2 matching 11 bases. The CDR3 loop spans 16 amino acids. Germline V gives CDR1 SGDLS, CDR2 YYNGEE. J gave up 2 bases and V 0 bases, and 1 base lay outside the gene matches.

The chain uses TRBV7-3 and TRBJ1-6; 11 nucleotides match TRBD1. Per germline, CDR1 SGHTA and CDR2 FQGTGA. The V gene end was trimmed by 5 bases and the J gene end by 7 bases; junction bases not matched to a gene: 7. This CDR3 region has 16 residues. The CDR3 sequence is CASSLRDRGYNSPLHF. DNA for the CDR3: TGTGCCAGCAGCCTGAGGGACAGGGGGTACAATTCACCCCTCCACTTT.

V usage is TRBV29-1 and J usage is TRBJ2-7; the D gene is possibly TRBD1 (5 bases). V lost 4 bases and J lost 3, with 22 bases in between. The CDR3 is 16 amino acids. Per germline, CDR1 SQVTM and CDR2 ANQGSEA. DNA for the CDR3: TGCAGCGTTGCCCTCGTAGCCCCCACGCAGGGCTACGAGCAGTACTTC. Residues: CSVALVAPTQGYEQYF.

V is TRBV5-1 and J is TRBJ2-2; D remains ambiguous. The germline V gene has CDR1 SGHRS and CDR2 YFSETQ. This CDR3 has 15 amino acids. Trimming stripped 0 bases from V and 0 bases from J, with 6 bases between. The CDR3 DNA reads as TGCGCCAGCAGCTTGGCCCCACCGAACACCGGGGAGCTGTTTTTT. The encoded protein is CASSLAPPNTGELFF.

This clone came up once. This chain connects TRBV9 to TRBJ2-5, with D possibly matching TRBD2 (6 bases). Germline V gives CDR1 SGDLS, CDR2 YYNGEE. Trimming pared 0 bases from V and 0 bases from J, leaving 9 bases between. This CDR3 contains 15 residues. The CDR3 here is CASSVAAGYQETQYF. The CDR3 bases are TGTGCCAGCAGCGTAGCTGCGGGGTACCAAGAGACCCAGTACTTC.

The sample holds a few counts of this clone. CDR3 region: CASSLGQGRGQPQHF. CDR3 nucleotides: TGTGCCAGCAGCCTGGGACAGGGAAGAGGTCAGCCCCAGCATTTT. The chain is built from TRBV7-2 and TRBJ1-5, with 9 positions matching TRBD1. The V gene's germline CDR1 is SGHTA and CDR2 FQGNSA. With 5 bases clipped from V and 6 bases from J, the junction kept 8 bases outside the gene matches. CDR3 length equals 15 residues.

The rearrangement links TRBV18 to TRBJ2-5; a possible D gene is TRBD1 (6 bases). V dropped 9 bases and J dropped 3 bases, with 20 bases sitting between them. The CDR3 runs 15 residues. Germline V gives CDR1 KGHSH, CDR2 LQKENI. The CDR3 is CASSRDYRAKETQYF. The CDR3 DNA is TGTGCCAGTTCCCGAGATTACAGGGCGAAAGAGACCCAGTACTTC.

This clone was detected only once. The chain employs TRBV6-6 and TRBJ1-2, with 9 nucleotides matching TRBD1. This CDR3 spans 13 amino acids. Unmatched junction bases numbered 5, after V lost 6 bases and J lost 6 bases. Germline values: CDR1 MNHNY, CDR2 SVGAGI (reference sequence). In DNA form, the CDR3 reads TGTGCCAGCAGCAGGGACAGGGATCATGGCTACACCTTC. Its protein is CASSRDRDHGYTF.

This clone was counted a few times. The chain is built from TRBV7-6 and TRBJ1-3; 7 positions agree with TRBD1. Trimming took 2 bases from V and 4 from J; bases not matched to a gene: 11. CDR3 length equals 17 residues. The germline V gene encodes CDR1 SGHVS and CDR2 FNYEAQ. In DNA, the CDR3 is TGTGCCAGCAGCTTACCACGACAGGGAATGACAGGAAACACCATATATTTT. This gives the protein CASSLPRQGMTGNTIYF.

The rearrangement joins TRBV5-1 to TRBJ1-1; 7 bases are shared with TRBD1. Germline CDR1 and CDR2: SGHRS and YFSETQ. The CDR3 length is 15 residues. The V gene end was trimmed by 0 bases and the J gene end by 1 base; junction bases not matched to a gene: 3. The CDR3 nucleotides read TGCGCCAGCAGCTTGGCCGACAGGGAGAACACTGAAGCTTTCTTT. This sequence encodes CASSLADRENTEAFF.

The chain carries TRBV5-6 and TRBJ2-7; D is ambiguous. V lost 0 bases, J lost 6 bases, and 4 bases lay in between. This CDR3 is built from 11 residues. Germline loops: CDR1 SGHDT, CDR2 YYEEEE. CDR3 sequence reads: CASSLGREQYF. The DNA for the CDR3 is TGTGCCAGCAGCTTGGGTCGCGAGCAGTACTTC.